This entry concerns a single T cell receptor (beta chain). This clonotype was observed many times. Its antigen is unknown. One base away there is no much larger clone; base qualities are not given. Without any cell sorting, total RNA and DNA were extracted together from around 20-30 mg of bulk tissue using the AllPrep DNA/RNA mini kit. Surgical resection was performed in China between late 2015 and early 2016 on about 5 patients with histopathologically diagnosed primary liver carcinoma. At the time of sampling, the patients were treatment-naive and had chronic HBV infection. Five spatially separated regions were sampled from each tumor: the superior, inferior, left-lateral and right-lateral poles, plus the tumor centre. More than 85% viable tumor cells were found by histology in every tumor sample. Fresh tumor and adjacent tissue pieces were bisected, with one half stored in RNAlater at -80 degrees C and the other half sent for histology.

TCRbeta-specific cDNA was reverse-transcribed from around 500 ng total RNA using a constant-region primer and ProtoScript II reverse transcriptase. TCRbeta libraries were built with three nested multiplex PCR rounds, a slightly modified ARM-PCR procedure. Each of the first two PCR rounds ran for about 10 cycles and used multiplex TRBV1-TRBV30 forward primers together with a Cbeta reverse primer. Sample barcodes and Illumina adapters were added in a final 25-cycle PCR with Deep VentR polymerase. Before sequencing, amplicons of 200-500 bp were purified from gel using a QIAquick gel extraction kit. An Illumina HiSeq 2500 was used to sequence the TCRbeta amplicons, generating 250-bp paired-end reads. The authors processed their data as follows. Quality trimming of reads was performed with Trimmomatic v0.33, and paired reads were merged with FLASH v1.2.11 so that full CDR3 sequences could be recovered. V, D and J germline segments were assigned to the rearranged TCRbeta sequences using MiGEC v1.2.1b. Clonotype statistics, along with Shannon-Wiener diversity indices, were calculated using VDJtools v1.0.0. To reduce sampling bias, subsequent analyses other than the diversity analysis used only the 250 most abundant clonotypes in each sample. Starting from the raw public reads, TCRdb applied fastp trimming at Q25, assembled clones with MiXCR and retained in-frame beta chains. Each entry is one CDR3 protein sequence, shown with its most common DNA and genes. For this entry, the V and J calls and clone size follow TCRdb and not the study's own pipeline. This sample is represented by approximately 40,000 distinct CDR3 sequences; around 70% of them were singletons. The ten largest clones represent about 18% of the sample.

The germline ends are 15 bases apart after V is trimmed by 5 bases and J by 4 bases. The CDR3 runs 14 residues from the cysteine to the phenylalanine. The sequence is cut down to CDR3 DNA, 42 bases in frame from base 1. As encoded in the germline V gene, CDR1 is MDHEN while CDR2 is SYDVKM. This entry belongs to a study of tumor-infiltrating lymphocytes in primary liver carcinoma (dated by TCRdb to 2017 to 2019). Background on the whole study: Of the five patients (three men and two women, aged 30 to 69 years), four had hepatocellular carcinoma and one had combined HCC and intrahepatic cholangiocarcinoma. Tumors of the five patients were stage T1-T3 N0M0 with maximum diameters of roughly 4.2 to 10 cm. Samples yielded roughly 3.5 to 8 million productive TCRbeta reads; read depth did not differ significantly between tissue types. The study combined TCRbeta repertoire sequencing, expression microarrays and whole-exome sequencing across five regions of each liver tumor, with adjacent normal tissue and blood. A total of 35 or so specimens from 5 patients underwent TCRbeta repertoire sequencing, comprising some 25 tumor regions, 5 adjacent noncancerous liver tissues and 5 peripheral blood samples. The 20 to 30 tumor region samples were profiled with Agilent mRNA microarrays so that TCRbeta repertoire diversity could be related to the local molecular phenotype. Repertoires from technical replicates were highly reproducible, with mean shared-clone rates approximately 0.9 and correlation coefficients above 0.95.

Results the study describes overall, beyond this receptor: Comparison of CD4+ and CD8+ T cell repertoires was precluded by the use of bulk unsorted samples. Only the TCR beta chain was sequenced, so true repertoire diversity is likely underestimated because unpaired alpha chains were not captured. Only 4 or 5 patients were included in the study, and the authors note that the findings should be validated in a larger study. The top 250 clones made up a significantly larger repertoire fraction in tumors than in blood (p = 0.039). Only roughly 7-25% of top clones appeared in all five regions of a tumor, which suggests that tumor-infiltrating T cells are spatially heterogeneous. Pairs of tumor regions showed greater repertoire overlap (mean about 35%) than tumor-adjacent pairs (approximately 17%) or tumor-blood pairs (around 15%), which is consistent with antigen-driven expansion.

This receptor was taken from a middle-aged man with primary liver carcinoma and hepatitis B virus infection. Sequencing was performed on liver tumor tissue from sampling region 2. The cell subset or site label, read with the paper, signifies: tumor region T2, inferior pole. The chain is encoded by TRBV28 joined to TRBJ2-7; TRBD1 could be the D gene, as 6 bases match. The CDR3 is CASSRGSGLYEQYF. Here is the DNA: TGTGCCAGCAGTAGGGGGAGCGGCCTTTACGAGCAGTACTTC.